This T cell receptor (beta chain) was captured in a study of T cell repertoires in cytomegalovirus infection. MiXCR, run by TCRdb on the reads, gives a single entry per CDR3 protein. The sample includes about 680,000 distinct CDR3 sequences, 24% of them seen just once. Regarding this clonotype: Germline is not matched at one junction end, which may reflect a read error.

The TCR originated in a human donor in good health (CMV status not recorded). Some clones in this sample may be carry-over from other donors' samples. Material for sequencing was CD8+ T cells from PBMCs.

The CDR3 nucleotides read TGTACCAGCAGTCCAGCCGGGACAGGGTTAACCCTCCACTTT. Protein: CTSSPAGTGLTLHF. This sequence joins TRBV27 and TRBJ1-6; 9 bases are a match to TRBD1. Germline V lookup: CDR1 MNHEY, CDR2 SMNVEV (reference sequence). CDR3 length: 14 amino acids.